A single sample gave rise to the 21 T cell receptor beta chains below, sequenced in a study of CD8+ T cells in alopecia areata. The treatment is: oral pan-JAK inhibitor, 5-10 mg twice daily. In each case, RNA was isolated and then reverse transcribed into cDNA as the sequencing template. Data came from immunoSEQ multiplex PCR; TCRdb stores just in-frame clones and leaves some out. The sample contains fewer than 250,000 clones, around 56% of which appear only once. This sample comprised CD4+ T cells sorted from blood, obtained at week 4, from a patient treated with tofacitinib. The receptors were gathered from a human donor with alopecia areata.

This chain connects TRBV4-3 to TRBJ2-3; D is uncertain. Germline CDR1 and CDR2: LGHNA and YSLEER. There are 13 residues in the CDR3. V shed 1 base and J shed 2 bases, with 4 bases lying between them. The DNA for the CDR3 is TGCGCCAGCAGCCAAGGGACCACAGATACGCAGTATTTT. This translates into CASSQGTTDTQYF.

This chain connects TRBV25-1 to TRBJ2-5; TRBD1 matches 8 bases. V lost 0 bases, J lost 4 bases, and 4 bases stayed unmatched. The CDR3 is 15 amino acids. CDR1 and CDR2 (germline): MGHDK, SYGVNS. DNA of the CDR3: TGTGCCAGCAGTGAATATCGAACAGGGGGAGAGACCCAGTACTTC. It is translated as CASSEYRTGGETQYF.

V and J are TRBV6-6 and TRBJ1-1; D is undetermined. This CDR3 comprises 13 residues. Germline-derived CDR1 and CDR2 are MNHNY and SVGAGI (reference sequence). V was trimmed by 6 bases and J by 4 bases, leaving 12 bases between them. The CDR3, as DNA: TGTGCCAGCAGACCTACAGCGGGCACTGAAGCTTTCTTT. It translates to CASRPTAGTEAFF.

This clone was seen more than once but under ten times. The chain carries TRBV28 and TRBJ1-1, with D possibly being TRBD1 (5 bases). V dropped 8 bases and J dropped 1 base, with 11 bases sitting between them. From germline, CDR1 is MDHEN and CDR2 SYDVKM. This CDR3 spans 13 amino acids. CDR3 DNA sequence: TGTGCCAGCTGTCCCGGACAGAACACTGAAGCTTTCTTT. Protein sequence: CASCPGQNTEAFF.

The V gene is TRBV5-1, the J gene TRBJ2-5, with D unresolved. The germline gives CDR1 SGHRS, CDR2 YFSETQ. Trimming removed 7 bases from V and 5 bases from J, with 9 bases in between. This CDR3 is built from 11 residues. This CDR3 is CASGRHETQYF. The CDR3 DNA sequence: TGCGCCAGCGGGCGACACGAGACCCAGTACTTC.

V gene TRBV4-1 combines with J gene TRBJ2-3; D ambiguous. Germline V CDR1 and CDR2: MGHRA, YSYEKL. The length of the CDR3 is 17 residues. V lost 1 base and J lost 1, with 15 bases in between. CDR3 in amino acids: CASSQVGRTRGTDTQYF. The CDR3 DNA sequence: TGCGCCAGCAGCCAAGTCGGAAGGACCCGGGGCACAGATACGCAGTATTTT.

The chain joins TRBV29-1 to TRBJ2-1; D is uncertain. The CDR3 contains 16 residues. Trimming took 6 bases from V and 3 from J, leaving 21 bases between them. Germline loops: CDR1 SQVTM, CDR2 ANQGSEA. In DNA, the CDR3 is TGCAGCGTCCGTAATTTCCAGAAGACGGACTACAATGAGCAGTTCTTC. This gives the protein CSVRNFQKTDYNEQFF.

The chain recombines TRBV28 with TRBJ1-5; D not certain. The CDR3 covers 12 residues. Germline V lookup: CDR1 MDHEN, CDR2 SYDVKM. Trimming removed 7 bases at V and 3 bases at J, with 7 bases between. The CDR3 sequence: CASKSVNQPQHF. The CDR3 DNA reads TGTGCCAGCAAGAGTGTCAATCAGCCCCAGCATTTT.

This chain links TRBV27 with TRBJ2-5, with 15 bases matching TRBD2. Germline CDR1 MNHEY, CDR2 SMNVEV (reference sequence). The CDR3 has 16 residues. The junction had 6 bases not matched to a gene; V was cut back by 5 bases and J by 5 bases. The CDR3 region is CASSITGTSGRETQYF. CDR3 nucleotide sequence: TGTGCCAGCAGTATAACCGGGACTAGCGGGAGGGAGACCCAGTACTTC.

CDR3 sequence (DNA): TGTGCCAGCGCAGGTGGGACCACAGATACGCAGTATTTT. This gives the protein CASAGGTTDTQYF. V gene TRBV28 combines with J gene TRBJ2-3, with D possibly being TRBD1 or TRBD2 (5 bases each). Germline CDR1 MDHEN, CDR2 SYDVKM. V lost 8 bases and J lost 2, with 11 bases in between. CDR3 length equals 13 residues.

V is TRBV5-1 and J is TRBJ2-2; no definite D call. CDR3 length: 11 amino acids. From germline, CDR1 is SGHRS and CDR2 YFSETQ. Trimming shortened V by 7 bases and J by 7 bases, and 8 bases separated the two germline ends. The CDR3 protein is CASRRDGELFF. CDR3 DNA: TGCGCCAGCCGAAGGGACGGGGAGCTGTTTTTT.

This clone was counted between two and nine times. The chain combines TRBV4-1 with TRBJ2-1, with 7 bases identical to TRBD2. The CDR3 totals 14 residues. Germline V lookup: CDR1 MGHRA, CDR2 YSYEKL. J was trimmed by 7 bases and V by 5 bases; bases with no gene match: 8. The DNA for the CDR3 is TGCGCCAGCAGCTCTCCCGGGACTAAAAATGAGCAGTTCTTC. Its protein is CASSSPGTKNEQFF.

V is TRBV10-3 and J is TRBJ2-5; D perhaps matches TRBD1 (6 bases). Germline V gives CDR1 ENHRY, CDR2 SYGVKD. Trimming removed 8 bases from V and 5 bases from J, with 9 bases in between. This CDR3 spans 11 amino acids. In DNA, the CDR3 is TGTGCCATCGGACAGACGGAGACCCAGTACTTC. This gives the protein CAIGQTETQYF.

The chain carries TRBV29-1 and TRBJ2-1; tentatively, D is TRBD1 (5 bases). CDR1 and CDR2 (germline): SQVTM, ANQGSEA. The CDR3 totals 12 residues. Trimming pared 6 bases from V and 4 bases from J, leaving 10 bases between. CDR3 region: CSVRQFYNEQFF. The CDR3, as DNA: TGCAGCGTCCGACAGTTTTACAATGAGCAGTTCTTC.

This clone was detected only a few times. The genes are TRBV21-1 and TRBJ2-1; the table's D call TRBD2 went unverified against the DNA. TRBV21-1 corresponds to a pseudogene. The CDR3 sequence is 16 residues long. This CDR3 is CASSNPGLAGVSEQFF. The CDR3 coding sequence is TGTGCCAGCAGCAACCCGGGACTAGCGGGGGTCTCTGAGCAGTTCTTC.

The chain uses TRBV21-1 and TRBJ2-1; TRBD2, the table's D call, was not compared with the DNA. TRBV21-1 is designated a pseudogene. This CDR3 has 13 amino acids. This CDR3 is CASSRGLAEEQFF. CDR3 DNA sequence: TGTGCCAGCAGCAGAGGACTAGCGGAAGAGCAGTTCTTC.

V usage is TRBV30 and J usage is TRBJ1-2; no clear D. The CDR3 extends over 13 amino acids. V shed 2 bases and J shed 8 bases, with 15 bases lying between them. In germline, CDR1 is GTSNPN, CDR2 SVGIG (reference sequence). The CDR3 region has the DNA TGTGCCTGGAGTCCCCTACGAGGAGGAGGCTACACCTTC. Translating gives CAWSPLRGGGYTF. Full variable domain (remainder filled in from reference TRBV30 and TRBJ1-2): SQTIHQWPATLVQPVGSPLSLECTVEGTSNPNLYWYRQAAGRGLQLLFYSVGIGQISSEVPQNLSASRPQDRQFILSSKKLLLSDSGFYLCAWSPLRGGGYTFGSGTRLTVV.

The chain joins TRBV6-6 to TRBJ1-5; possible D gene TRBD1, 6 bases. Trimming removed 7 bases at V and 1 base at J, with 11 bases between. CDR3 length equals 14 residues. Germline values: CDR1 MNHNY, CDR2 SVGAGI (reference sequence). CDR3 nucleotide sequence: TGTGCCAGCACCTACACAGGGAGCAATCAGCCCCAGCATTTT. Protein product: CASTYTGSNQPQHF.

This sequence joins TRBV7-2 and TRBJ1-6; 7 positions agree with TRBD1. The germline V gene has CDR1 SGHTA and CDR2 FQGNSA. The V and J ends lost 5 bases and 9 bases, in that order; junction bases with no gene match: 10. This CDR3 has 15 residues. CDR3 region: CASSTPRAGGSPLHF. The CDR3 coding sequence is TGTGCCAGCAGCACCCCTAGGGCAGGGGGTTCACCCCTCCACTTT.

The V gene is TRBV29-1, the J gene TRBJ2-7; TRBD2 agrees at 12 bases. The germline gives CDR1 SQVTM, CDR2 ANQGSEA. Trimming took 7 bases from V and 4 from J; bases not matched to a gene: 5. The CDR3 covers 13 residues. The CDR3: CSARLAGVYEQYF. CDR3 in DNA: TGCAGCGCCCGACTAGCGGGAGTGTACGAGCAGTACTTC.

V usage is TRBV30 and J usage is TRBJ2-6, with D uncertain. The CDR3 covers 15 residues. Germline CDR1 GTSNPN, CDR2 SVGIG (reference sequence). V dropped 0 bases and J dropped 1 base, with 7 bases sitting between them. The DNA of the CDR3 is TGTGCCTGGAGTGTACTGGGATCTGGGGCCAACGTCCTGACTTTC. It specifies CAWSVLGSGANVLTF.